These T cell receptor beta chains were read from a single sample in a study of shared T cell receptors in the human thymus. Only in-frame clones appear in the TCRdb table, and some are missing; sequencing was by immunoSEQ multiplex PCR. This table holds about 610,000 clones, roughly 90% found once. These data were likewise used in another study, on human thymus T cells.

The sequencing input was thymocytes. These receptors were taken from a boy less than two years old with a congenital heart defect. Both conserved end residues are part of each CDR3. The D gene is left open where the match is weak. Clone size, where shown, is once, few, many, or a class for clones that have expanded.

clone_size: -; v_call: TRBV28; d_call: -; j_call: TRBJ1-6; cdr3_aa: CASSLRVRRNSPLHF; cdr3_nt: TGTGCCAGCAGTTTGAGGGTTAGGCGGAATTCACCCCTCCACTTT
clone_size: -; v_call: TRBV29-1; d_call: TRBD2; j_call: TRBJ2-3; cdr3_aa: CSVPPAGALTDTQYF; cdr3_nt: TGCAGCGTGCCCCCAGCGGGAGCGTTGACAGATACGCAGTATTTT
clone_size: few; v_call: TRBV5-4; d_call: TRBD2; j_call: TRBJ2-7; cdr3_aa: CASSFGYSGTSRVEQYF; cdr3_nt: TGTGCCAGCAGCTTTGGTTATAGCGGGACTAGCAGGGTCGAGCAGTACTTC
clone_size: -; v_call: TRBV25-1; d_call: TRBD1; j_call: TRBJ1-1; cdr3_aa: CASSDLQGAGTEAFF; cdr3_nt: TGTGCCAGCAGTGACCTACAGGGGGCAGGCACTGAAGCTTTCTTT
clone_size: -; v_call: TRBV27; d_call: TRBD2; j_call: TRBJ2-7; cdr3_aa: CASSLRRASGRAGPEQYF; cdr3_nt: TGTGCCAGCAGTTTAAGGAGAGCTAGCGGGAGAGCAGGACCCGAGCAGTACTTC
clone_size: -; v_call: TRBV27; d_call: -; j_call: TRBJ2-7; cdr3_aa: CASSRPMRDGSYEQYF; cdr3_nt: TGTGCCAGCAGTCGCCCTATGCGGGACGGCTCCTACGAGCAGTACTTC
clone_size: -; v_call: TRBV5-1; d_call: TRBD2; j_call: TRBJ2-7; cdr3_aa: CASSLAGLRRESHEQYF; cdr3_nt: TGCGCCAGCAGCTTGGCAGGGCTCCGGCGGGAGTCCCACGAGCAGTACTTC
clone_size: -; v_call: TRBV6-1; d_call: TRBD1; j_call: TRBJ2-7; cdr3_aa: CASSEFGQGASASYEQYF; cdr3_nt: TGTGCCAGCAGTGAATTTGGACAGGGGGCTTCCGCATCCTACGAGCAGTACTTC
clone_size: once; v_call: TRBV7-9; d_call: TRBD1; j_call: TRBJ2-5; cdr3_aa: CASSRGTGGRGETQYF; cdr3_nt: TGTGCCAGCAGCCGCGGGACAGGGGGGAGAGGAGAGACCCAGTACTTC
clone_size: -; v_call: TRBV7-9; d_call: TRBD2; j_call: TRBJ2-5; cdr3_aa: CASSLPTSRETQYF; cdr3_nt: TGTGCCAGCAGCTTACCGACTAGCAGGGAGACCCAGTACTTC
clone_size: once; v_call: TRBV6-1; d_call: TRBD2; j_call: TRBJ2-1; cdr3_aa: CASSEAPPRQEREGRDEQFF; cdr3_nt: TGTGCCAGCAGTGAAGCTCCCCCCCGACAAGAGCGGGAGGGCCGGGATGAGCAGTTCTTC
clone_size: -; v_call: TRBV27; d_call: TRBD2; j_call: TRBJ2-1; cdr3_aa: CASSPGLAESSYNEQFF; cdr3_nt: TGTGCCAGCAGTCCCGGACTAGCGGAAAGCTCCTACAATGAGCAGTTCTTC
clone_size: -; v_call: TRBV29-1; d_call: TRBD2; j_call: TRBJ2-3; cdr3_aa: CSGAGVDFALTDTQYF; cdr3_nt: TGCAGCGGAGCGGGAGTGGATTTCGCACTCACAGATACGCAGTATTTT
clone_size: once; v_call: TRBV27; d_call: -; j_call: TRBJ2-2; cdr3_aa: CASSLRGRGGELFF; cdr3_nt: TGTGCCAGCAGTTTAAGAGGGCGAGGCGGGGAGCTGTTTTTT
clone_size: -; v_call: TRBV28; d_call: TRBD2; j_call: TRBJ2-5; cdr3_aa: CASSLFPSGQETQYF; cdr3_nt: TGTGCCAGCAGTTTATTTCCTAGCGGACAAGAGACCCAGTACTTC
clone_size: few; v_call: TRBV18; d_call: TRBD2; j_call: TRBJ2-1; cdr3_aa: CASSQIPGLGVTEQFF; cdr3_nt: TGTGCCAGCTCCCAAATTCCGGGACTAGGGGTGACTGAGCAGTTCTTC
clone_size: -; v_call: TRBV20-1; d_call: -; j_call: TRBJ2-2; cdr3_aa: CSARGDGALFF; cdr3_nt: TGCAGTGCTAGGGGCGATGGCGCGCTGTTTTTT
clone_size: -; v_call: TRBV18; d_call: -; j_call: TRBJ1-2; cdr3_aa: CASSPIKVLRNSGPDGYTF; cdr3_nt: TGTGCCAGCTCACCTATTAAAGTCCTACGAAACAGCGGACCGGATGGCTACACCTTC
clone_size: -; v_call: TRBV7-8; d_call: -; j_call: TRBJ2-2; cdr3_aa: CASSAARGTGELFF; cdr3_nt: TGTGCCAGCAGCGCCGCACGGGGCACCGGGGAGCTGTTTTTT
clone_size: -; v_call: TRBV27; d_call: TRBD1; j_call: TRBJ2-1; cdr3_aa: CASSLSRTGNSFADNNEQFF; cdr3_nt: TGTGCCAGCAGTTTATCTAGGACAGGGAATTCTTTCGCGGACAACAATGAGCAGTTCTTC
clone_size: once; v_call: TRBV5-4; d_call: TRBD1; j_call: TRBJ2-7; cdr3_aa: CASSDGQGACEQYF; cdr3_nt: TGTGCCAGCAGCGACGGACAGGGGGCGTGCGAGCAGTACTTC
clone_size: -; v_call: TRBV5-8; d_call: TRBD1; j_call: TRBJ2-7; cdr3_aa: CASSLERQGTYEQYF; cdr3_nt: TGTGCCAGCAGCTTGGAACGACAGGGGACCTACGAGCAGTACTTC
clone_size: -; v_call: TRBV25-1; d_call: TRBD1; j_call: TRBJ1-3; cdr3_aa: CASSGRTGVGSGNTIYF; cdr3_nt: TGTGCCAGCAGTGGACGGACAGGGGTAGGCTCTGGAAACACCATATATTTT